The 20 T cell receptor beta chains below all came from one sample that was sequenced in a study of T cell responses to AZD1222 COVID-19 vaccine. Profiled with immunoSEQ multiplex PCR; TCRdb holds only in-frame clones, not every one. The sample shows some 250,000 clones, around 93% of them seen only once. Sequenced material: peripheral blood, taken 28 days after the second AZD1222 dose. These receptors all come from an adult who received the AZD1222 COVID-19 vaccine.

This chain links TRBV5-1 with TRBJ2-7, with D maybe TRBD1 (6 bases). Germline V gives CDR1 SGHRS, CDR2 YFSETQ. The CDR3 covers 15 residues. V lost 2 bases and J 2 bases, leaving 14 bases between the germline ends. CDR3 coding DNA: TGCGCCAGCAGCTTTAGGGGGACATCTCCCTACGAGCAGTACTTC. Translation gives CASSFRGTSPYEQYF.

The chain employs TRBV15 and TRBJ1-6, with a possible D match to TRBD1 (5 bases). Germline assignment: CDR1 LNHNV and CDR2 YYDKDF (reference sequence). The CDR3 loop spans 15 amino acids. Trimming left V 5 bases short and J 7 bases short, with 15 bases between. The CDR3 DNA reads TGTGCCACCAGCGGCTTAGCGGGGCGGAATTCACCCCTCCACTTT. Protein product: CATSGLAGRNSPLHF.

The chain has TRBV3-1 (or the pseudogene TRBV3-2) and TRBJ1-3, with D possibly being TRBD1 (5 bases). V was shortened by 3 bases and J by 2 bases, with 8 bases between the two germline ends. Germline CDR1 reads LGHDT; CDR2 reads YNNKEL (reference sequence). The CDR3 runs 14 residues. CDR3 in DNA: TGTGCCAGCAGCCATTCGGGGGCTGGAAACACCATATATTTT. The encoded protein is CASSHSGAGNTIYF.

On this clone itself: One junction end does not reproduce the germline sequence, and a read error may be involved. The rearrangement joins TRBV7-9 to TRBJ1-2; no clear D gene. This CDR3 has 11 amino acids. Germline CDR1 and CDR2: SEHNR and FQNEAQ (reference sequence). CDR3 in amino acids: CASSLAFTLFF. CDR3 sequence (DNA): TGTGCCAGCAGCTTAGCTTTTACCCTGTTCTTC.

The J gene is TRBJ2-7, the V gene TRBV7-2; TRBD2 aligns across 7 bases. J lost 7 bases, V lost 1 base, and 7 bases had no gene match. The CDR3 sequence is 14 residues long. Germline V gives CDR1 SGHTA, CDR2 FQGNSA. The CDR3 reads CASSLEAGVGEQYF. The DNA of the CDR3 is TGTGCCAGCAGCTTAGAGGCGGGAGTGGGAGAGCAGTACTTC.

The rearrangement joins TRBV28 to TRBJ1-2; TRBD1 agrees at 7 bases. Germline loops: CDR1 MDHEN, CDR2 SYDVKM. Trimming took 4 bases from V and 10 from J; bases not matched to a gene: 6. The CDR3 covers 12 residues. CDR3 residues: CASSYPGGIYTF. The DNA for the CDR3 is TGTGCCAGCAGTTACCCAGGGGGGATCTACACCTTC.

The V gene is TRBV19, the J gene TRBJ2-7; TRBD1 matches at 9 bases. Trimming at V came to 6 bases and at J to 8 bases, leaving 20 bases not matched to a gene. CDR3 length: 17 residues. CDR1 is LNHDA and CDR2 is SQIVND in the germline V gene (reference sequence). CDR3 protein: CASSPSPHGTGPLKQYF. DNA for the CDR3: TGTGCCAGTAGCCCTAGTCCTCACGGGACAGGGCCCTTGAAGCAGTACTTC.

The V and J genes are TRBV10-3 and TRBJ2-3, with 7 bases identical to TRBD2. There are 15 residues in the CDR3. In germline, CDR1 is ENHRY, CDR2 SYGVKD. With V trimmed by 5 bases and J by 3 bases, 8 bases remained unmatched. This CDR3 is CAISHGSAGTDTQYF. The CDR3 nucleotides are TGTGCCATCAGTCATGGGTCAGCGGGGACAGATACGCAGTATTTT.

The rearrangement uses TRBV28 and TRBJ1-6, with D hard to call. CDR1 MDHEN and CDR2 SYDVKM come from the germline V gene. The CDR3 has 12 residues. The V end lost 4 bases, the J end lost 13 bases, and 11 bases lay between the germline ends. This chain's CDR3 is CASSSEPFPLHF. The CDR3 region has the DNA TGTGCCAGCAGTTCGGAGCCCTTCCCCCTCCACTTT.

There are a few counts of this clone. V and J are TRBV11-2 and TRBJ2-7; 8 nucleotides line up with TRBD2. The CDR3 length is 15 residues. Trimming removed 5 bases from V and 1 base from J; junction bases left unmatched: 7. Germline-derived CDR1 and CDR2 are SGHAT and FQNNGV. CDR3 residues: CASSPRRGGSYEQYF. The CDR3 coding sequence is TGTGCCAGCAGCCCCCGTCGGGGGGGGTCCTACGAGCAGTACTTC.

V gene TRBV28 combines with J gene TRBJ1-5, with D unclear. V lost 7 bases to trimming and J lost 2 bases, with 6 bases between them. Germline loops: CDR1 MDHEN, CDR2 SYDVKM. The CDR3 runs to 12 residues. This chain's CDR3 is CASTSGNQPQHF. The CDR3 nucleotides are TGTGCCAGCACCTCCGGCAATCAGCCCCAGCATTTT.

This sequence joins TRBV30 and TRBJ1-2; D unresolved. CDR1 is GTSNPN, CDR2 SVGIG, per germline (reference sequence). Trimming stripped 2 bases from V and 4 bases from J, with 14 bases between. The CDR3 runs to 14 residues. The CDR3 reads CAWSLAGESYGYTF. For the CDR3, the DNA is TGTGCCTGGAGTCTAGCGGGAGAGAGCTATGGCTACACCTTC.

J is TRBJ1-1 and V is TRBV2, with 9 bases that match TRBD1. Trimming took 2 bases from V and 1 from J; bases not matched to a gene: 5. The germline CDR1 and CDR2 sequences are SNHLY and FYNNEI. This CDR3 region has 16 residues. The CDR3 DNA reads TGTGCCAGCAGTGAAACAGGGGGCGCGGGGAACACTGAAGCTTTCTTT. Amino acid sequence: CASSETGGAGNTEAFF.

This chain uses TRBV6-5 with TRBJ1-4; D is perhaps TRBD1 (5 bases). The CDR3 is 15 residues long. Germline V gene sequence: CDR1 MNHEY, CDR2 SVGAGI. V dropped 5 bases and J dropped 8 bases, with 18 bases sitting between them. CDR3 bases: TGTGCCAGCAGTAAGATAAGGGGCTTCTCGGAAAAACTGTTTTTT. Protein product: CASSKIRGFSEKLFF.

This chain links TRBV2 with TRBJ2-2, with D possibly TRBD1 on 6 matching bases. The V gene's germline CDR1 is SNHLY and CDR2 FYNNEI. Between the trimmed V and J ends, which lost 4 bases and 0 bases, there was a span of 12 bases. The CDR3 spans 16 residues. The CDR3 is CASSANGGSNTGELFF. DNA for the CDR3: TGTGCCAGCAGTGCTAATGGGGGCTCGAACACCGGGGAGCTGTTTTTT.

The chain joins TRBV18 to TRBJ2-3; 16 bases are shared with TRBD2. The CDR3 sequence is 18 residues long. Germline V gene sequence: CDR1 KGHSH, CDR2 LQKENI. V lost 5 bases, J lost 3 bases, and 8 bases stayed unmatched. CDR3 loop: CASSMPGLAGGRTDTQYF. The CDR3 DNA reads as TGTGCCAGCTCAATGCCGGGACTAGCGGGAGGGCGGACAGATACGCAGTATTTT.

The chain joins TRBV6-5 to TRBJ2-7; D gene uncertain. V was cut by 6 bases and J by 5 bases, with 20 bases left in between. The CDR3 loop spans 15 amino acids. The V gene's germline CDR1 is MNHEY and CDR2 SVGAGI. CDR3 residues: CASSASQVARNEQYF. CDR3 sequence (DNA): TGTGCCAGCAGCGCCTCCCAGGTTGCCAGGAACGAGCAGTACTTC.

This chain connects TRBV9 to TRBJ2-1; the match to TRBD2 covers 9 bases. The V gene end was trimmed by 3 bases and the J gene end by 6 bases; junction bases not matched to a gene: 10. Germline V gene lookup returns CDR1 SGDLS and CDR2 YYNGEE. There are 16 residues in the CDR3. DNA for the CDR3: TGTGCCAGCAGCGCCCCAGGGACTAGCAAGGGCAATGAGCAGTTCTTC. As protein: CASSAPGTSKGNEQFF.

The chain combines TRBV27 with TRBJ2-7; no firm D call. The CDR3 contains 15 residues. Germline-derived CDR1 and CDR2 are MNHEY and SMNVEV (reference sequence). V was cut by 0 bases and J by 6 bases, with 15 bases left in between. CDR3 loop: CASSLSSLVKGEQYF. The DNA for the CDR3 is TGTGCCAGCAGTTTATCATCCCTTGTGAAGGGCGAGCAGTACTTC.

The gene calls are TRBV9 and TRBJ2-3, with 11 bases aligning to TRBD2. Germline-derived CDR1 and CDR2 are SGDLS and YYNGEE. V was pared by 2 bases and J by 7 bases, with 6 bases of the junction left unmatched. CDR3 length: 15 amino acids. The CDR3 protein is CASSVASGRTHTQYF. In nucleotides, the CDR3 is TGTGCCAGCAGCGTGGCTAGCGGGAGGACACATACGCAGTATTTT.